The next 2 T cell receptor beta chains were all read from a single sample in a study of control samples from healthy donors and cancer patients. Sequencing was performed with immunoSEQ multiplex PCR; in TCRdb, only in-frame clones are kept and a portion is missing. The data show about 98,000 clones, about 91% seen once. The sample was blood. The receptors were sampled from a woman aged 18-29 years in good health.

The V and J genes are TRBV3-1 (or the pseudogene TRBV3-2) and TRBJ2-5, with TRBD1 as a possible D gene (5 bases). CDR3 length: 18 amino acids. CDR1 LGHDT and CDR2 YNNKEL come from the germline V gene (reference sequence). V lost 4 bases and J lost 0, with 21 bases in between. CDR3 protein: CASSLSYLRGPDQETQYF. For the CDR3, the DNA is TGTGCCAGCAGCCTCAGCTACCTAAGGGGCCCCGACCAAGAGACCCAGTACTTC.

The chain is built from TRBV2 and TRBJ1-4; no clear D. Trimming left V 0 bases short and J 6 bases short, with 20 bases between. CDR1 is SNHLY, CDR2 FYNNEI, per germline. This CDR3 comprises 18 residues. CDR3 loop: CASSEALRLEGFDEKLFF. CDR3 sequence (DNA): TGTGCCAGCAGTGAAGCGCTTCGGTTGGAAGGATTTGATGAAAAACTGTTTTTT.